This T cell receptor (beta chain) was identified during a study of blood T cells in healthy people across ages. Notes on the study in general: Whereas aged donors had fewer naive CD4+ cells, long-lived donors had more of them and higher diversity. Researchers deemed the diversity estimates from one million T cells underestimates.

V was pared by 2 bases and J by 4 bases, with 10 bases of the junction left unmatched. The CDR3 length is 17 residues. Germline V lookup: CDR1 SGHTA, CDR2 FQGNSA. Concerning this clonotype: No antigen is known for it.

A second PCR of about 6 to 12 cycles used a sample-barcoded 5' primer and a J-beta primer mix. Each CDR3 protein is one row after TCRdb ran MiXCR on the 5' RACE reads. The sample contains over a million distinct CDR3 sequences, 40% to 50% of which appear only once. PBMCs were isolated at a quantity of at least 6 million per sample. The genes are TRBV7-2 and TRBJ2-1; 8 nucleotides match TRBD2. The sample taken for sequencing was blood. The clonotype was recovered from a young woman in good health. CDR3 loop: CASSLSPVLADYNEQFF. In DNA, the CDR3 is TGTGCCAGCAGCTTAAGTCCCGTACTAGCGGATTACAATGAGCAGTTCTTC.